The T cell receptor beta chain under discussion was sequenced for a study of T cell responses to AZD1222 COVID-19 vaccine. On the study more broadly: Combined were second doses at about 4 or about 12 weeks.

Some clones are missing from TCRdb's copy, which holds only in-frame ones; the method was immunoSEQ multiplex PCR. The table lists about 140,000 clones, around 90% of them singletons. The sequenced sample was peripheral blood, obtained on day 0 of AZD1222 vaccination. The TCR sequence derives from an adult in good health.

The CDR3 region is CASSLRPGDGYTF. CDR3 bases: TGTGCCAGCAGCTTAAGGCCCGGGGATGGCTACACCTTC. The chain is built from TRBV11-2 and TRBJ1-2; D is uncertain. Germline V gene lookup returns CDR1 SGHAT and CDR2 FQNNGV. Trimming took off 2 bases at V and 6 bases at J, with 10 bases between the two ends. The CDR3 contains 13 residues.